This T cell receptor (beta chain) was captured by sequencing in a study of B cell selection in AIRE deficiency. Study results and caveats: Around 33% of healthy-shared Treg sequences were found among patient Tconv cells. AIRE-deficient Tconv and Treg repertoires matched healthy donors in TCRBV, CDR3 length, diversity. Of 3657 shared Treg TCRbeta sequences, roughly 33% were healthy-only, just under 9.5% patient-only.

A remark on this clone: Its antigen is not known.

Authors' analysis steps: Some 61,000 patient and more than 9x10^4 healthy donor TCRbeta sequences came from Tregs. Some clones are missing from TCRdb's copy, which holds only in-frame ones; the method was immunoSEQ multiplex PCR. That table furnishes V, J and clone size, whereas the DNA furnished D and trimming. The sample gives 13,000 to 15,000 clones, 85% to 95% of which show up once; about 1% is in the top ten. V was cut by 8 bases and J by 4 bases, with 15 bases left in between. Germline lookup yields CDR1 MDHEN and CDR2 SYDVKM. The CDR3 spans 14 residues. The regulatory T cell sort gate was CD4+CD25hiCD127low/negative.

The sample consisted of Tregs sorted from PBMCs. The V gene is TRBV28, the J gene TRBJ1-5, with D unresolved. This sequence was found in a human donor with AIRE deficiency. The CDR3: CASALGTSNQPQHF. CDR3 DNA: TGTGCCAGCGCGTTGGGCACTAGTAATCAGCCCCAGCATTTT.